The source of this T cell receptor beta chain is a study of OX40 agonist ivuxolimab in advanced cancers. The germline V gene has CDR1 SQVTM and CDR2 ANQGSEA. Trimming took 4 bases from V and 5 from J; bases not matched to a gene: 6. The CDR3 totals 14 residues. Libraries were prepared by immunoSEQ multiplex PCR; TCRdb keeps only in-frame clonotypes and omits some of them. The profile covers 55,000 to 65,000 clones, with 75% to 90% appearing a single time and 1.5% to 2% taken by the ten largest. The genes are TRBV29-1 and TRBJ2-3; TRBD2 aligns across 10 bases. The sequencing here drew on CD4+ or CD8+ T cells sorted from blood, taken in a trial of the OX40 agonist ivuxolimab. This sequence originates from an adult with an advanced solid tumor such as melanoma, head and neck, liver or kidney cancer. CDR3 amino acids: CSVATSGYLDTQYF. As DNA, the CDR3 is TGCAGCGTTGCGACTAGCGGGTATCTAGATACGCAGTATTTT.